This is a list of T cell receptor beta chains from one sample in a study of T cell repertoires in cytomegalovirus infection. TCRdb redid the calling of the reads with MiXCR, one entry per CDR3 protein. Found here are approximately 500,000 distinct CDR3 sequences, around 11% of them singletons; the top ten hold roughly 10%. The source material was PBMCs. The source of these receptors is a human donor in good health (CMV status not recorded). Some clones in this sample may be carry-over from other donors' samples. Both conserved end residues are part of each CDR3. The D gene is left open where the match is weak. Where a row states a size, it is once, few, many or the class of an expanded clone; other rows omit it.

abundance: many; d_gene: -; j_gene: TRBJ2-1; v_gene: TRBV5-4; CDR3aa: CASSEQGEQFF; CDR3nt: TGTGCCAGCAGCGAACAAGGTGAGCAGTTCTTC
abundance: -; d_gene: -; j_gene: TRBJ2-1; v_gene: TRBV7-3; CDR3aa: CASSVDAYNEQFF; CDR3nt: TGTGCCAGCAGTGTCGACGCCTACAATGAGCAGTTCTTC
abundance: many; d_gene: -; j_gene: TRBJ1-6; v_gene: TRBV7-6; CDR3aa: CASSLEVAAGLRTLHF; CDR3nt: TGTGCCAGCAGCTTGGAAGTGGCGGCAGGTCTAAGGACCCTCCACTTT
abundance: many; d_gene: -; j_gene: TRBJ2-1; v_gene: TRBV5-4; CDR3aa: CASSLEQYNEQFF; CDR3nt: TGTGCCAGCAGCTTGGAACAGTACAATGAGCAGTTCTTC
abundance: few; d_gene: TRBD1; j_gene: TRBJ2-5; v_gene: TRBV6-1; CDR3aa: CASRGQGVVQETQYF; CDR3nt: TGTGCCAGCAGAGGACAGGGGGTGGTCCAAGAGACCCAGTACTTC
abundance: -; d_gene: TRBD2; j_gene: TRBJ2-7; v_gene: TRBV6-5; CDR3aa: CASGDAGGSYEQYF; CDR3nt: TGTGCCAGCGGGGACGCGGGGGGGAGCTACGAGCAGTACTTC
abundance: -; d_gene: -; j_gene: TRBJ1-5; v_gene: TRBV6-6; CDR3aa: CASSYAPMNQPQHF; CDR3nt: TGTGCCAGCAGTTACGCCCCCATGAATCAGCCCCAGCATTTT
abundance: many; d_gene: TRBD1; j_gene: TRBJ2-1; v_gene: TRBV5-4; CDR3aa: CASTDRGFYNEQFF; CDR3nt: TGTGCCAGCACCGACAGGGGTTTCTACAATGAGCAGTTCTTC
abundance: few; d_gene: -; j_gene: TRBJ2-2; v_gene: TRBV5-1; CDR3aa: CASSKGNTGELFF; CDR3nt: TGCGCCAGCAGCAAAGGGAACACCGGGGAGCTGTTTTTT
abundance: many; d_gene: -; j_gene: TRBJ2-7; v_gene: TRBV7-2; CDR3aa: CASRRTGVTYEQYF; CDR3nt: TGTGCCAGCAGGCGGACGGGAGTTACCTACGAGCAGTACTTC
abundance: few; d_gene: -; j_gene: TRBJ1-5; v_gene: TRBV4-1; CDR3aa: CASSQAANQPQHF; CDR3nt: TGCGCCAGCAGCCAGGCCGCGAATCAGCCCCAGCATTTT
abundance: -; d_gene: -; j_gene: TRBJ1-3; v_gene: TRBV2; CDR3aa: CASSEFAGVGNTIYF; CDR3nt: TGTGCCAGCAGTGAATTCGCAGGGGTCGGAAACACCATATATTTT
abundance: -; d_gene: -; j_gene: TRBJ1-5; v_gene: TRBV20-1; CDR3aa: CSAPLGTNQPQHF; CDR3nt: TGCAGTGCTCCTTTGGGTACCAATCAGCCCCAGCATTTT
abundance: -; d_gene: TRBD1; j_gene: TRBJ2-2; v_gene: TRBV18; CDR3aa: CASSPPSQGDTGELFF; CDR3nt: TGTGCCAGCTCACCACCGTCGCAGGGGGACACCGGGGAGCTGTTTTTT